This T cell receptor (beta chain) was recorded in a study of radiation and T cells in renal cell carcinoma. Background on the study: Nephrectomy followed 15 Gy stereotactic body radiation by 4 weeks.

Remarks on this clone: The antigen is not known.

Study results and limitations: Pretreatment tumor biopsies were lacking, so baseline clonotypes are unknown. From baseline, blood top tumor clonotypes peaked at 2 weeks post-radiation.

Profiling relied on immunoSEQ multiplex PCR, and the TCRdb table lists in-frame clones only, not all of them. The sample includes approximately 140,000 clones, 88% of them seen just once. Losses at the gene ends were 0 bases for V and 1 base for J; bases not matched to a gene: 5. The CDR3 has 17 amino acids. CDR1 and CDR2 from the germline V gene are LNHNV and YYDKDF (reference sequence). Time point meaning: baseline pretreatment blood. Stated treatment: 15 Gy SBRT to primary tumor, nephrectomy 4 weeks later. After SBRT, blood was collected at 2 and 4 weeks, plus baseline. The sequence was collected from a woman in her 70s with renal cell carcinoma. The specimen comprised blood, sampled from a patient whose treatment included radiotherapy and nephrectomy. The V call is TRBV15, the J call TRBJ2-3; 9 nucleotides align to TRBD2. This CDR3 is CATSRDLQRGGTDTQYF. In DNA, the CDR3 is TGTGCCACCAGCAGAGATCTCCAGCGGGGGGGCACAGATACGCAGTATTTT.